This entry lists 7 T cell receptor beta chains sequenced from one sample in a study of T cell responses to AZD1222 COVID-19 vaccine. Libraries were prepared by immunoSEQ multiplex PCR; TCRdb keeps only in-frame clonotypes and omits some of them. The sample includes 150,000 or so clones, approximately 90% of them seen just once. Sequencing used peripheral blood, obtained on day 0 of AZD1222 vaccination. The receptors stem from an adult in good health.

The chain joins TRBV28 to TRBJ2-5, with unresolved D. In germline, CDR1 is MDHEN, CDR2 SYDVKM. V lost 6 bases to trimming and J lost 7 bases, with 9 bases between them. The CDR3 consists of 11 residues. CDR3 sequence: CASSSKRTQYF. The CDR3 DNA is TGTGCCAGCAGCAGCAAGAGGACCCAGTACTTC.

This chain connects TRBV2 to TRBJ2-5; D remains ambiguous. The CDR3 covers 12 residues. Trimming cost V 9 bases and J 2 bases, with 10 bases left between them. CDR1 and CDR2 from the germline V gene are SNHLY and FYNNEI. The DNA for the CDR3 is TGTGCCAGTACAGCCGCTCAAGAGACCCAGTACTTC. Translating it yields CASTAAQETQYF.

The rearrangement joins TRBV5-1 to TRBJ2-2; D uncertain. CDR3 size: 15 residues. CDR1 and CDR2 (germline): SGHRS, YFSETQ. V lost 1 base to trimming and J lost 1 base, with 8 bases between them. The CDR3 bases are TGCGCCAGCAGCTTGTCGGTCGGGAACACCGGGGAGCTGTTTTTT. Protein: CASSLSVGNTGELFF.

This clone has a handful of counts. In the same sample, other DNA sequences code for this CDR3. The V call is TRBV5-1, the J call TRBJ1-3; D not certain. Germline-derived CDR1 and CDR2 are SGHRS and YFSETQ. Trimming stripped 0 bases from V and 0 bases from J, with 4 bases between. This CDR3 has 14 residues. The CDR3 spells CASSLGGSGNTIYF. CDR3 nucleotide sequence: TGCGCCAGCAGCTTGGGGGGCTCTGGAAACACCATATATTTT.

The chain uses TRBV6-1 and TRBJ2-1; D not resolved. The germline CDR1 and CDR2 sequences are MNHNS and SASEGT. This CDR3 is built from 17 residues. The V end was cut by 3 bases, the J end by 0 bases, with 15 bases between. The CDR3 DNA sequence: TGTGCCAGCAGTGATTTTGTATCGGTAAGCTCCTACAATGAGCAGTTCTTC. Amino acid sequence: CASSDFVSVSSYNEQFF.

The chain links TRBV7-2 to TRBJ2-5, with 9 bases fitting TRBD2. Trimming took 2 bases from V and 4 from J; bases not matched to a gene: 8. The CDR3 is made up of 16 amino acids. Per the germline V gene, CDR1 is SGHTA and CDR2 is FQGNSA. CDR3 sequence (DNA): TGTGCCAGCAGCTTATTTGCGGGAGGGGAAGGAGAGACCCAGTACTTC. Its protein is CASSLFAGGEGETQYF.

This clone came up once. This chain links TRBV13 with TRBJ1-4, with 9 bases matching TRBD1. The CDR3 has 14 amino acids. CDR1 is PRHDT, CDR2 FYEKMQ, per germline (reference sequence). V gave up 8 bases and J gave up 7 bases; unmatched junction bases: 8. For the CDR3, the DNA is TGTGCCAGCGGAAGAACAGGGGGCTTTGAAAAACTGTTTTTT. Translated: CASGRTGGFEKLFF. Combining the CDR3 with reference TRBV13 and TRBJ1-4 gives the whole variable domain AAGVIQSPRHLIKEKRETATLKCYPIPRHDTVYWYQQGPGQDPQFLISFYEKMQSDKGSIPDRFSAQQFSDYHSELNMSSLELGDSALYFCASGRTGGFEKLFFGSGTQLSVL.